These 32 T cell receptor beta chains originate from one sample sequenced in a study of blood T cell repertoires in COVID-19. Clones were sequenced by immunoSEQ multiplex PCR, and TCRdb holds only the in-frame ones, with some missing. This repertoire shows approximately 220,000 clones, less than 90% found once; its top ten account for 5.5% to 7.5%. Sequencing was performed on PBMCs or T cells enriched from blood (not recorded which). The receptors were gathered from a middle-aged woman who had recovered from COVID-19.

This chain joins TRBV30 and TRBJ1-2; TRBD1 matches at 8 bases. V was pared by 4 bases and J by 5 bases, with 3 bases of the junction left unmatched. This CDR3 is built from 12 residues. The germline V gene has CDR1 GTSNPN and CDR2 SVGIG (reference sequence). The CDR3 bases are TGTGCCTGGACGGACAGGGAATATGGCTACACCTTC. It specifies CAWTDREYGYTF.

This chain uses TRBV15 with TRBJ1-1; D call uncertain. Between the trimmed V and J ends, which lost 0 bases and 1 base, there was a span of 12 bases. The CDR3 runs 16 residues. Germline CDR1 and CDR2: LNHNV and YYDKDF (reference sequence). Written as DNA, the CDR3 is TGTGCCACCAGCAGAGATAACGGGAGGGCGAACACTGAAGCTTTCTTT. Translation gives CATSRDNGRANTEAFF. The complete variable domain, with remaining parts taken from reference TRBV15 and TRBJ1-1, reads DAMVIQNPRYQVTQFGKPVTLSCSQTLNHNVMYWYQQKSSQAPKLLFHYYDKDFNNEADTPDNFQSRRPNTSFCFLDIRSPGLGDTAMYLCATSRDNGRANTEAFFGQGTRLTVV.

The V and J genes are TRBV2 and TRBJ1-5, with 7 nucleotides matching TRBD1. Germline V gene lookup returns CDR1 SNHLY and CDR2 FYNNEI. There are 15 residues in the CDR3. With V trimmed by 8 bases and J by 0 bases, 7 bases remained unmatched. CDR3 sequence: CASAGTAYSNQPQHF. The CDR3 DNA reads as TGTGCCAGCGCAGGGACAGCCTATAGCAATCAGCCCCAGCATTTT.

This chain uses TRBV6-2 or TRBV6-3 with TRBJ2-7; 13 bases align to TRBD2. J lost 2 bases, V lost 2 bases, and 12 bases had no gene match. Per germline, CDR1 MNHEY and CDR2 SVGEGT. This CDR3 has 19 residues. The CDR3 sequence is CASSYPLLAGGIKAYEQYF. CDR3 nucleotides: TGTGCCAGCAGTTACCCCCTACTAGCGGGAGGGATTAAGGCCTACGAGCAGTACTTC.

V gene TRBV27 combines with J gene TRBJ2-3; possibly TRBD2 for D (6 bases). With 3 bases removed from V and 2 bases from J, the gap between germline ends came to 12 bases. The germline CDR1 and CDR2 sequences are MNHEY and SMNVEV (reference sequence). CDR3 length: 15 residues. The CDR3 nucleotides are TGTGCCAGCAGTTTCCTAGCGCGCCTCACAGATACGCAGTATTTT. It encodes CASSFLARLTDTQYF.

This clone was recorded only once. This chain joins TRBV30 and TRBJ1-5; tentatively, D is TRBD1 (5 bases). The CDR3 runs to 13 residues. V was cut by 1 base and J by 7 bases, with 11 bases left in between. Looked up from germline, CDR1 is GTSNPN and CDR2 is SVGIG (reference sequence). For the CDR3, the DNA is TGTGCCTGGAGTGGTGGGGGGGACCAGCCCCAGCATTTT. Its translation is CAWSGGGDQPQHF.

This CDR3 is CATSGRGGTNEKLFF. In DNA, the CDR3 is TGTGCCACCTCGGGACGGGGGGGAACTAATGAAAAACTGTTTTTT. The V gene is TRBV19, the J gene TRBJ1-4; D may be TRBD1 (5 bases). Germline V gene lookup returns CDR1 LNHDA and CDR2 SQIVND (reference sequence). V gave up 10 bases and J gave up 1 base, with 16 bases separating them. CDR3 length: 15 amino acids.

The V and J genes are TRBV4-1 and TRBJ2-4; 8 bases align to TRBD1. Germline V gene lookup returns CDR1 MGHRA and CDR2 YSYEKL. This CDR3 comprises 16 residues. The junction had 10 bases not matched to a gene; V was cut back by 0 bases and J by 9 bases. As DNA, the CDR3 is TGCGCCAGCAGCCAAGAAGGCTCAGGGGGCTGGGGCATTCAGTACTTC. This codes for CASSQEGSGGWGIQYF.

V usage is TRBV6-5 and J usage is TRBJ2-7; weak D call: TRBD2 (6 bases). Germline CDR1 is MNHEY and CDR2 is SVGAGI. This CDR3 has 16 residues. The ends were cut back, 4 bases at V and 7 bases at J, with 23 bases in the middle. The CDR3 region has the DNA TGTGCCAGCAGTTCGTCTCACTGGACATCTGGGGGGGAGCAGTACTTC. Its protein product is CASSSSHWTSGGEQYF.

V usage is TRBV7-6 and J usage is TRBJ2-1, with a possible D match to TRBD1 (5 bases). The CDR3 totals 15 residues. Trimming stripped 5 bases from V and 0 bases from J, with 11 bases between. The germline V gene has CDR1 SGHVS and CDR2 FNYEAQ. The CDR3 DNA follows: TGTGCCAGCAGCCGAACAGGAAGCTCCTACAATGAGCAGTTCTTC. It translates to CASSRTGSSYNEQFF.

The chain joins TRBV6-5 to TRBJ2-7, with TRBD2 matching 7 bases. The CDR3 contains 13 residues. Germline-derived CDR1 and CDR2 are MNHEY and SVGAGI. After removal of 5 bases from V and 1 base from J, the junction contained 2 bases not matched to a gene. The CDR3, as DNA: TGTGCCAGCAGTCGGGAGGAATCCTACGAGCAGTACGTC. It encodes CASSREESYEQYV.

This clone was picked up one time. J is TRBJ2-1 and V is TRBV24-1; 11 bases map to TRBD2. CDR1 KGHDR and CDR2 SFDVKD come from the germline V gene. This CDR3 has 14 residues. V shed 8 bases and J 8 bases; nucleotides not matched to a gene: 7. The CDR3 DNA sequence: TGTGCCACCATGGATCTAGCGGGAGGCGATGAGCAGTTCTTC. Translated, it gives CATMDLAGGDEQFF.

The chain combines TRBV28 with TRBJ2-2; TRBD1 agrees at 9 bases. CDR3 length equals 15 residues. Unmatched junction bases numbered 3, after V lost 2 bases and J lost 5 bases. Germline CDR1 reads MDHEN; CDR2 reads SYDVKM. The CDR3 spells CASSLRDRVTGELFF. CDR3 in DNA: TGTGCCAGCAGTTTACGGGACAGGGTGACCGGGGAGCTGTTTTTT.

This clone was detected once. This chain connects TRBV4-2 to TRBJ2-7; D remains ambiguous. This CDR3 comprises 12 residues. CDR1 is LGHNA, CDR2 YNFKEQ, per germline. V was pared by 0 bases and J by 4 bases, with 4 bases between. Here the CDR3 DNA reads TGTGCCAGCAGCCAAGATATGTACGAGCAGTACTTC. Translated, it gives CASSQDMYEQYF.

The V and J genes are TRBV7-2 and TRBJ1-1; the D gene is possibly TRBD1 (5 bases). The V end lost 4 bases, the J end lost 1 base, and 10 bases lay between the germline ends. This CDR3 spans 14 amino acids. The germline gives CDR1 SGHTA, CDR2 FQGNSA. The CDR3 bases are TGTGCCAGCAGCTCGTACAGGACGAACACTGAAGCTTTCTTT. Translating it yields CASSSYRTNTEAFF.

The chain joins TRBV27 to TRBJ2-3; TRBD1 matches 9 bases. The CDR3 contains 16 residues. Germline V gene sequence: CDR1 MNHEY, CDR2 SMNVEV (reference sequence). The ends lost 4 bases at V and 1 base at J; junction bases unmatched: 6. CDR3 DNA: TGTGCCAGCAGTTCCTCTACAGGGGGCCGCACAGATACGCAGTATTTT. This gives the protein CASSSSTGGRTDTQYF.

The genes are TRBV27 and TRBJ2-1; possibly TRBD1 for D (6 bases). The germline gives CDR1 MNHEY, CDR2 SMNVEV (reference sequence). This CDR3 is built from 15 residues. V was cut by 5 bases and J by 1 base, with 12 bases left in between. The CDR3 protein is CASSTQGYSYNEQFF. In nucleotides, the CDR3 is TGTGCCAGCAGTACCCAGGGGTATTCCTACAATGAGCAGTTCTTC.

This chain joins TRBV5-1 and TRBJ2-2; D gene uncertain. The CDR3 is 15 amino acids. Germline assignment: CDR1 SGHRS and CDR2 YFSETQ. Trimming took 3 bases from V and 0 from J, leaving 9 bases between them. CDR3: CASSSLTTNTGELFF. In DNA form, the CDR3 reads TGCGCCAGCAGCTCGTTAACTACGAACACCGGGGAGCTGTTTTTT.

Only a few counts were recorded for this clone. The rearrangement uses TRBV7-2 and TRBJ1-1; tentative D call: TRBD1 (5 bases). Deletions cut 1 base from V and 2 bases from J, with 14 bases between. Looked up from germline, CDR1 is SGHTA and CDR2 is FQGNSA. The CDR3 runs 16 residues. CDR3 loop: CASSLELAGTNTEAFF. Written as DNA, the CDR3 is TGTGCCAGCAGCTTAGAGTTGGCGGGGACCAACACTGAAGCTTTCTTT.

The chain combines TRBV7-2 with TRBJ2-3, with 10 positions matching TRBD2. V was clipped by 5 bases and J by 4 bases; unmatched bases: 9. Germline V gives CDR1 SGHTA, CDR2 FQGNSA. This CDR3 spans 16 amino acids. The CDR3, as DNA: TGTGCCAGCAGCGCTGCTCTAGCGGGAGCCGCAGATACGCAGTATTTT. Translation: CASSAALAGAADTQYF.

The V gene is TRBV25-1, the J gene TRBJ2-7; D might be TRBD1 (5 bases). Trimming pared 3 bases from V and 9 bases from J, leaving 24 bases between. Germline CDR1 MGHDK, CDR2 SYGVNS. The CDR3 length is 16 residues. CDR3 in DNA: TGTGCCAGCAGTGAGGGTTGGGCAGGATGGGGCGTCGGGCAGTACTTC. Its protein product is CASSEGWAGWGVGQYF.

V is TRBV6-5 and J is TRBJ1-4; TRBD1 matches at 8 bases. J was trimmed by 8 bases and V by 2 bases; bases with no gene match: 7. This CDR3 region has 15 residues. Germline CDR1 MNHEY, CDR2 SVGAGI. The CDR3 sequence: CASSYRAGGREKLFF. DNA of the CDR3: TGTGCCAGCAGTTACCGGGCAGGGGGCCGGGAAAAACTGTTTTTT.

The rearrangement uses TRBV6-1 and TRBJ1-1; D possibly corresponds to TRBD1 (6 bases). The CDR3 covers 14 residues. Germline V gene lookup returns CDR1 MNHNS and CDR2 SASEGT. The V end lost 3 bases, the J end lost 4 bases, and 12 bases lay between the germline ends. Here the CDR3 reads CASSESQGTTEAFF. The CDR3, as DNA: TGTGCCAGCAGTGAGTCCCAGGGGACCACTGAAGCTTTCTTT.

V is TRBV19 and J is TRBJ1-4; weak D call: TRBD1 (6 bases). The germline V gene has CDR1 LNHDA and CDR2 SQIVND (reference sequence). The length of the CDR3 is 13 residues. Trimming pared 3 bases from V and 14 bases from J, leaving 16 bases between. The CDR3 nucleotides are TGTGCCAGTAGTATTGGTGAGGGGGATTCGCTGTTTTTT. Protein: CASSIGEGDSLFF. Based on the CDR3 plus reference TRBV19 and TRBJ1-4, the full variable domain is DGGITQSPKYLFRKEGQNVTLSCEQNLNHDAMYWYRQDPGQGLRLIYYSQIVNDFQKGDIAEGYSVSREKKESFPLTVTSAQKNPTAFYLCASSIGEGDSLFFGSGTQLSVL.

The CDR3 loop is CASSYGTREAEAFF. CDR3 sequence (DNA): TGTGCCAGCAGCTATGGGACCAGGGAGGCTGAAGCTTTCTTT. The chain links TRBV7-2 to TRBJ1-1, with D maybe TRBD1 (5 bases). The CDR3 is made up of 14 amino acids. Trimming removed 4 bases at V and 6 bases at J, with 15 bases between. Germline V gene sequence: CDR1 SGHTA, CDR2 FQGNSA.

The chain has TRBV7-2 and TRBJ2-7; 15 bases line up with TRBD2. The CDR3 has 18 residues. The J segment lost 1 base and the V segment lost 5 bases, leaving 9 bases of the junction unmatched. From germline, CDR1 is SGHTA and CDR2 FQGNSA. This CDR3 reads CASSLGTSGRTVSYEQYV. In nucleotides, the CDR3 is TGTGCCAGCAGCCTCGGGACTAGCGGGAGGACGGTTTCCTACGAGCAGTACGTC.

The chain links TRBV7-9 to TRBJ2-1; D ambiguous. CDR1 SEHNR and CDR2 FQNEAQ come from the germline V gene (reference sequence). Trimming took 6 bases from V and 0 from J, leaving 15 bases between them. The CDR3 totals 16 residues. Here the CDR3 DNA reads TGTGCCAGCAGACAGTCCCGCCCAAGCTCCTACAATGAGCAGTTCTTC. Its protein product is CASRQSRPSSYNEQFF.

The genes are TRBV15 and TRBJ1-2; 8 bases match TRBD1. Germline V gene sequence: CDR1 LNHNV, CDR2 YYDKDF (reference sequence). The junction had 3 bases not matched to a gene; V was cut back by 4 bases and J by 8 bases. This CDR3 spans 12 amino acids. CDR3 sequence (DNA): TGTGCCACCAGCACGGGACAGGTGGGCTACACCTTC. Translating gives CATSTGQVGYTF. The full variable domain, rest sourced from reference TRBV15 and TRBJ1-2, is DAMVIQNPRYQVTQFGKPVTLSCSQTLNHNVMYWYQQKSSQAPKLLFHYYDKDFNNEADTPDNFQSRRPNTSFCFLDIRSPGLGDTAMYLCATSTGQVGYTFGSGTRLTVV.

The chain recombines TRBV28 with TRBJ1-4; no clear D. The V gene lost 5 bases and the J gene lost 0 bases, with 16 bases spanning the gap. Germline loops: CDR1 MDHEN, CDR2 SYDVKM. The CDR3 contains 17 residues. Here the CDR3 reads CASSMLFGVATNEKLFF. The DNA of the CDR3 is TGTGCCAGCAGTATGCTTTTTGGAGTTGCAACTAATGAAAAACTGTTTTTT.

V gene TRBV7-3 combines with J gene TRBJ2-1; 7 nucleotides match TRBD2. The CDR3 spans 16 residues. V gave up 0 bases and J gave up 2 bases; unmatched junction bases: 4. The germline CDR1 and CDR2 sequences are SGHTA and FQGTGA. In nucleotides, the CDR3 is TGTGCCAGCAGCTTAACGGGGGGGAGGCCCTACAATGAGCAGTTCTTC. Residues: CASSLTGGRPYNEQFF.

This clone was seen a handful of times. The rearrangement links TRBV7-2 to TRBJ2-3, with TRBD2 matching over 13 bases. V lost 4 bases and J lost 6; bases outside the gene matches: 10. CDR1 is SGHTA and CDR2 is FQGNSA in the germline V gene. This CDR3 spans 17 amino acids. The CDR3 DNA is TGTGCCAGCAGCTCAGGACTAGCGGGAGTAGCTTCGGATACGCAGTATTTT. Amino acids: CASSSGLAGVASDTQYF.

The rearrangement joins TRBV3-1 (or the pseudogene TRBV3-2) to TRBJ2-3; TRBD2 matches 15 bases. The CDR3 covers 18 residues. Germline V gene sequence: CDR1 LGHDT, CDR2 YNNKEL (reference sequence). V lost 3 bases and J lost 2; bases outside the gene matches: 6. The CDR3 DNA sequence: TGTGCCAGCAGCCAGGGACTAGCGGGGGGTTATTTCACAGATACGCAGTATTTT. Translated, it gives CASSQGLAGGYFTDTQYF.